Sequencing of this T cell receptor beta chain was carried out in a study of blood T cells in healthy people across ages. The germline gives CDR1 SGHRS, CDR2 YFSETQ. The CDR3 is 16 amino acids. V was trimmed by 2 bases and J by 0 bases, leaving 14 bases between them. A second PCR, run for roughly 6 to 11 cycles, used a sample-barcoded 5' primer plus a J-beta primer mix. Every single cDNA molecule received a tag from a template-switch adaptor with 12 random nucleotides. TCRdb re-called the 5' RACE reads through MiXCR, storing one row per CDR3 protein. The sample holds around 1,500,000 distinct CDR3 sequences, over 25% seen once.

The TCR was taken from a woman aged 25 to 39 in good health. The chain is built from TRBV5-1 and TRBJ1-2; D unresolved. Sequencing input: blood. The CDR3: CASSFLPTAPNYGYTF. The DNA of the CDR3 is TGCGCCAGCAGCTTTCTTCCGACCGCCCCTAACTATGGCTACACCTTC. Full variable domain (rest looked up from reference TRBV5-1 and TRBJ1-2): KAGVTQTPRYLIKTRGQQVTLSCSPISGHRSVSWYQQTPGQGLQFLFEYFSETQRNKGNFPGRFSGRQFSNSRSEMNVSTLELGDSALYLCASSFLPTAPNYGYTFGSGTRLTVV.